The rows below give T cell receptor beta chains drawn from one sample of a study of T cell responses to AZD1222 COVID-19 vaccine. Repertoires were generated with immunoSEQ multiplex PCR, while TCRdb's copy carries only in-frame clones and drops some. Found here are 95,000 to 150,000 clones, around 94% of them singletons; the top ten hold over 1.5%. Sequencing used peripheral blood, obtained on day 0 of AZD1222 vaccination. The source is an adult in good health. Each CDR3 is given with its conserved first and last residue. Fields, in order: CDR3 length, J gene, V gene, clone size, CDR3 protein. The size of a clone is reported for some rows only, either as once, few or many, or as a class for expanded clones.

15 TRBJ1-5 TRBV28 once CASSLSGGPNQPQHF
13 TRBJ1-5 TRBV9 - CASSVDLNQPQHF
17 TRBJ2-3 TRBV14 - CASSQIAGTSGTDTQYF
22 TRBJ2-2 TRBV19 - CASSPGPGVAGGQLGSTGELFF
17 TRBJ1-4 TRBV19 - CASSIDNRGRANEKLFF
11 TRBJ1-4 TRBV12-3/TRBV12-4 - CASSWGEKLFF
15 TRBJ2-3 TRBV7-3 - CASSYNRASTDTQYF
13 TRBJ1-2 TRBV27 - CASSLRQGYGYTF
13 TRBJ1-2 TRBV30 once CAGRGLDNYGYTF
14 TRBJ1-2 TRBV11-2 - CASDLEGDNYGYTF
14 TRBJ1-1 TRBV9 once CASSVAPENTEAFF
15 TRBJ1-1 TRBV30 - CAWTLRTDFNTEAFF
15 TRBJ1-5 TRBV6-5 - CASSTGPRRDQPQHF
15 TRBJ2-6 TRBV5-1 - CASSSTGSGANVLTF
13 TRBJ2-5 TRBV11-2 - CASSWGGWETQYF
13 TRBJ1-3 TRBV19 - CASKRLGGNTIYF
14 TRBJ2-3 TRBV14 - CASSQKHSGVAQYF
12 TRBJ1-3 TRBV6-5 few CASSSPGNTIYF
15 TRBJ1-5 TRBV5-1 once CASSYGTGGNQPQHF
13 TRBJ2-3 TRBV6-6 - CASSYQAGDTQYF
14 TRBJ1-3 TRBV19 - CASSSPGWRNTIYF
15 TRBJ1-5 TRBV19 - CASSIWGDSNQPQHF
16 TRBJ1-1 TRBV6-5 - CASSYSQTGGATEAFF
13 TRBJ1-6 TRBV30 - CAWSLQLDSPLHF
15 TRBJ1-4 TRBV3-1/TRBV3-2 - CASSLGTGRHEKLFF